Presented here are 5 T cell receptor beta chains from one specimen sequenced in a study of blood T cells in healthy people across ages. Using a J-beta primer mix together with a sample-barcoded 5' primer, a second PCR was run for roughly 6 to 12 cycles. TCRdb re-called the 5' RACE reads through MiXCR, storing one row per CDR3 protein. The data show roughly 2 million distinct CDR3 sequences, about 50% seen once. Sequencing was carried out using blood. The receptors here all came from a woman in her thirties or forties in good health.

The chain is built from TRBV5-6 and TRBJ2-3; D possibly corresponds to TRBD2 (6 bases). The CDR3 sequence is 17 residues long. CDR1 is SGHDT and CDR2 is YYEEEE in the germline V gene. V dropped 2 bases and J dropped 11 bases, with 27 bases sitting between them. CDR3 nucleotide sequence: TGTGCCAGCAGCTTCGGGCGGATTGACCCTGGAGGGGTGAAGCAGTATTTT. Encoded protein: CASSFGRIDPGGVKQYF.

CDR3 in DNA: TGCGCCAGCAGCCAAGCCCCGCAGGATGAAAAACTGTTTTTT. Protein product: CASSQAPQDEKLFF. The genes are TRBV4-1 and TRBJ1-4, with D unresolved. Per germline, CDR1 MGHRA and CDR2 YSYEKL. Trimming shortened V by 1 base and J by 6 bases, and 9 bases separated the two germline ends. This CDR3 is 14 amino acids long.

This clonotype appeared a few times. V gene TRBV29-1 combines with J gene TRBJ2-1; D is perhaps TRBD1 (5 bases). CDR3 length: 12 residues. From germline, CDR1 is SQVTM and CDR2 ANQGSEA. V lost 6 bases to trimming and J lost 6 bases, with 12 bases between them. The CDR3 coding sequence is TGCAGCGTGCACAGGTGGGCCAATGAGCAGTTCTTC. Amino acids: CSVHRWANEQFF.

Of note for this clonotype: A read error may account for a junction end that differs from germline. This CDR3 is CASSLGDRSFSGANVRTF. In DNA form, the CDR3 reads TGTGCCAGCAGCTTAGGGGACAGGTCATTCTCTGGGGCCAACGTCCGGACTTTC. The gene calls are TRBV7-2 and TRBJ2-6; 8 positions agree with TRBD1. This CDR3 comprises 18 residues. CDR1 and CDR2 from the germline V gene are SGHTA and FQGNSA.

This sequence joins TRBV5-6 and TRBJ2-5; 9 bases agree with TRBD2. The CDR3 loop spans 16 amino acids. Germline values: CDR1 SGHDT, CDR2 YYEEEE. J lost 6 bases, V lost 2 bases, and 11 bases had no gene match. The DNA of the CDR3 is TGTGCCAGCAGCTTCCGGGCGGGGGGGTTACAAAAGACCCAGTACTTC. Residues: CASSFRAGGLQKTQYF.